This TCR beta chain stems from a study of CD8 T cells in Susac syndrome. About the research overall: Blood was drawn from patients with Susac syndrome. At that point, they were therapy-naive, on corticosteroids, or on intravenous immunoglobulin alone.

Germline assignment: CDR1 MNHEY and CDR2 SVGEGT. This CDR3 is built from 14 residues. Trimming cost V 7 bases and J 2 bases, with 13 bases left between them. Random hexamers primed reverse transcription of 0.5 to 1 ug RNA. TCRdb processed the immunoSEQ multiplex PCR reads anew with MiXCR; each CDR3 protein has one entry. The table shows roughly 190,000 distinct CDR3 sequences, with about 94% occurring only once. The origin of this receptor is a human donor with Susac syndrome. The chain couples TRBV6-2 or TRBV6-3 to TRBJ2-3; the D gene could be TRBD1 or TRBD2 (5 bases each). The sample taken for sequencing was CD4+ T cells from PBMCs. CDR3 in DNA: TGTGCCAGCAAAGAGGGACGCACCACAGATACGCAGTATTTT. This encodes CASKEGRTTDTQYF.